This paragraph covers one T cell receptor (beta chain) sequence. Its antigen is not known. This specimen belongs to a study of a mutant IDH1 vaccine in newly diagnosed glioma. Time point indicated: week 47, end of study. Vaccination comprised doses that each held 300 ug of mutant IDH1 20-mer peptide, plus topical imiquimod. The repertoire was sequenced with immunoSEQ multiplex PCR; TCRdb's copy has only in-frame clones and lacks some. The table records around 54,000 clones, roughly four fifths of them present only once. Germline V gene lookup returns CDR1 SGHRS and CDR2 YFSETQ. This CDR3 spans 13 amino acids. The V gene lost 6 bases and the J gene lost 9 bases, with 16 bases spanning the gap.

Sequenced material: PBMCs, taken from a glioma patient whose treatment included an IDH1 peptide vaccine. The TCR was taken from a woman in her 50s with glioma. The V and J genes are TRBV5-1 and TRBJ2-1, with D perhaps TRBD2 (6 bases). CDR3: CASTPVGGSEQFF. CDR3 coding DNA: TGCGCCAGCACTCCGGTGGGGGGAAGTGAGCAGTTCTTC.